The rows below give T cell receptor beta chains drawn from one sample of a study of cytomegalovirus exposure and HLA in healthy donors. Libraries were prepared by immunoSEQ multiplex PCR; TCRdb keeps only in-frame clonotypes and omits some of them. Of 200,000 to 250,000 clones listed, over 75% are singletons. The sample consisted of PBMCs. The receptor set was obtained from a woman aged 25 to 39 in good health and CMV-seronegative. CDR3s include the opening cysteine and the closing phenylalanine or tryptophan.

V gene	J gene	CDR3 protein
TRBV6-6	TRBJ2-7	CASSLFSGTAYEQYF
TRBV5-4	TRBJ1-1	CASTLDGGNTEAFF
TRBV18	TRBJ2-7	CASSPSSGGSSYEQYF
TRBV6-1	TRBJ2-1	CASSEMGSEQFF
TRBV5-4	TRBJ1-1	CASSSYRVLLNTEAFF
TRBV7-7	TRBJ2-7	CASSAELGGSYEQYF
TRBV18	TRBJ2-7	CASSPYRDSYEQYF
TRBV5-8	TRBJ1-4	CASSPWTGTPTNEKLFF
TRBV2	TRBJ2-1	CASRASGGDYNEQFF
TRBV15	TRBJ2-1	CATSRRGHSEQFF
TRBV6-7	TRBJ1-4	CASRKTGYPANEKLFF
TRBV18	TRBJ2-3	CASSPSSDPTDTQYF
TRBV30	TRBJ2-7	CAHQPGQSYEQYF
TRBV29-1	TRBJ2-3	CSGGQPSTDTQYF